This TCR beta chain stems from a study of T-cell reconstitution after alpha-beta-depleted transplantation in children. The CDR3 runs to 13 residues. V was pared by 1 base and J by 9 bases, with 12 bases between. The germline CDR1 and CDR2 sequences are LGHDT and YNNKEL (reference sequence). General study results and limits: High day-60 TCRbeta diversity in some patients came from surviving recipient T cells and thymic progenitors. Alpha-beta T cells about two months after transplant reportedly derived from several hundred expanded graft clones. From newly produced T cells came most of the T-cell counts and diversity one year after transplant.

This clonotype was observed once. Its target is unknown. The TCRbeta library incorporated unique molecular identifiers. TCRdb re-analysed the PCR reads in MiXCR, keeping a single row per CDR3 protein. The sample holds approximately 980,000 distinct CDR3 sequences; less than 30% are singletons and the top ten take roughly 27%. Material: PBMCs, mostly from graft donor cells, obtained 360 days after TCRalphabeta/CD19-depleted stem cell transplant. The receptor was isolated from a boy younger than two who had a stem cell transplant for SCID, so the T cells may come from the graft donor. The chain joins TRBV3-1 to TRBJ2-5, with a tentative D call TRBD2 (5 bases). CDR3 sequence reads: CASSQVSLGAQYF. The DNA for the CDR3 is TGTGCCAGCAGCCAAGTCAGCCTCGGGGCCCAGTACTTC.